What follows describes a single TCR beta chain. In the original workflow: It was from reference gene primer amplification that nucleated cell counts were estimated. The method was immunoSEQ multiplex PCR; TCRdb's version includes in-frame clones alone and lacks a portion of them. That table furnishes V, J and clone size, whereas the DNA furnished D and trimming. The repertoire includes 100,000 or so clones, more than 85% of them detected once, and about 0.89% sits in the top ten. This sample stems from a study of blood T cell repertoires in COVID-19. The sequence was obtained from a man between 60 and 70 years old with acute or convalescent COVID-19. Sequencing was performed on peripheral blood.

The CDR3 is CASSPLAPSTDTQYF. The CDR3 DNA sequence: TGTGCCAGCAGTCCTCTAGCGCCTAGCACAGATACGCAGTATTTT. The gene calls are TRBV7-9 and TRBJ2-3; possible D gene TRBD2, 6 bases. Trimming stripped 6 bases from V and 0 bases from J, with 13 bases between. Germline V gene sequence: CDR1 SEHNR, CDR2 FQNEAQ (reference sequence). CDR3 length: 15 amino acids.